The clone carrying this T cell receptor beta chain was seen repeatedly, ten times or more. Sample-barcoded 5' priming and a J-beta primer mix drove a second PCR of 7 to 11 cycles. TCRdb processed the 5' RACE reads anew with MiXCR; each CDR3 protein has one entry. Of almost 300,000 distinct CDR3 sequences in the sample, 27% were seen once. The sample is drawn from a study of blood T cells in healthy people across ages. The CDR3 is 12 residues long. Germline CDR1 is DFQATT and CDR2 is SNEGSKA (reference sequence). V lost 6 bases, J lost 6 bases, and 14 bases lay in between. This TCR came from a woman aged 70 to 79 in good health. The specimen sequenced was blood. The chain employs TRBV20-1 and TRBJ1-2; TRBD1 might be the D (5 bases). CDR3 loop: CSAFRVMDGYTF. CDR3 in DNA: TGCAGTGCGTTCAGGGTTATGGATGGCTACACCTTC.